This T cell receptor beta chain was recovered during a study of early T cells in non-severe SARS-CoV-2 infection. The V gene lost 4 bases and the J gene lost 3 bases, with 13 bases spanning the gap. Germline V gives CDR1 SGHNT, CDR2 YYREEE (reference sequence). There are 14 residues in the CDR3. TCRdb re-called the 5' RACE reads through MiXCR, storing one row per CDR3 protein. This table has around 19,000 distinct CDR3 sequences, about 4.4% appearing once. This clonotype has a count of ten or more. V and J are TRBV5-4 and TRBJ2-5; D is undetermined. This clonotype originated in an adult who was a healthcare worker with PCR-confirmed SARS-CoV-2 infection or an uninfected control (not recorded which). The specimen sequenced was whole blood. CDR3 nucleotides: TGTGCCAGCAGCGCTCCCCCTTTAGAAGAGACCCAGTACTTC. Translated: CASSAPPLEETQYF.